This record looks at one T cell receptor beta chain sequence and its context. No antigen is known for it. The sample originates from a study of cytomegalovirus exposure and HLA in healthy donors. Use of 60 Vbeta and 13 Jbeta primers characterized the PCR. Sequencing was performed with immunoSEQ multiplex PCR; in TCRdb, only in-frame clones are kept and a portion is missing. The sample consists of 130,000 to 150,000 clones, 60% to 85% of them appearing once. Broader study findings: No immune exposure information besides CMV serostatus was available. Many donors carried some public TCRs, although rarity characterized most TCR sequences. The likely origin of a cluster of highly shared sequence variants was a sequencing artifact. In the analysis, some V segments, TRBV6-2 and TRBV6-3 included, were excluded as indistinguishable.

The CDR3 runs to 13 residues. The J segment lost 2 bases and the V segment lost 6 bases, leaving 3 bases of the junction unmatched. The V gene's germline CDR1 is ENHRY and CDR2 SYGVKD. Sequenced material: PBMCs. The genes are TRBV10-3 and TRBJ2-7; 8 bases are shared with TRBD1. This TCR derives from a man aged 40-50 years in good health and CMV-seropositive. The CDR3 loop is CAIRGDRPYEQYF. The CDR3 DNA reads TGTGCCATCAGAGGGGACAGGCCCTACGAGCAGTACTTC.